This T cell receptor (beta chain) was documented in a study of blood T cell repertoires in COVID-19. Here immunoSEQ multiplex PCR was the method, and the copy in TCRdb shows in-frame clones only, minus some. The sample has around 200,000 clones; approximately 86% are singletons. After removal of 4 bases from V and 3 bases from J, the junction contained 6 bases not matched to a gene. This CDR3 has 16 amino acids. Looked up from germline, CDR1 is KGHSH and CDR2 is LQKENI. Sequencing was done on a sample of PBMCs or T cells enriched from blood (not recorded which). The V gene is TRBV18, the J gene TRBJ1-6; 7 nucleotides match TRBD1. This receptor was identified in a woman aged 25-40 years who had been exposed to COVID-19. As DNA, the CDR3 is TGTGCCAGCTCACGACAGGGCCGAGGCTATAATTCACCCCTCCACTTT. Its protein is CASSRQGRGYNSPLHF.